The clone carrying this T cell receptor (beta chain) was counted only a few times. Its antigen is as yet unknown. This specimen comes from a study of T cells after yellow fever vaccination. Study outcomes and limitations: A secondary response was less intense yet reached its peak sooner, at day 5 versus 15. Sorted repertoires could include abundant contaminating clonotypes from bulk cells.

This CDR3 spans 17 amino acids. Trimming at V came to 6 bases and at J to 1 base, leaving 9 bases not matched to a gene. The 5'RACE template-switching step produced TCR cDNA and added a universal primer site and UMIs. A single record per CDR3 protein comes from TCRdb applying MiXCR to the 5' RACE reads. In the table there are around 300,000 distinct CDR3 sequences, roughly 13% of which are singletons. Sample: CD4+ T cells sorted from PBMCs, taken 45 days after the yellow fever booster vaccination. This sequence was found in a man younger than 40 who received the YFV17D yellow fever vaccine. The chain carries TRBV12-3 or TRBV12-4 and TRBJ2-1, with 10 nucleotides matching TRBD2. This CDR3 is CASRPSTSGISYNEQFF. For the CDR3, the DNA is TGTGCCAGCAGGCCGAGTACTAGCGGGATTTCCTACAATGAGCAGTTCTTC.